Following are 13 T cell receptor beta chains from one sample sequenced in a study of molecular identifiers for immune sequencing clone quantification. MiXCR, applied by TCRdb to the PCR reads, yields one record per CDR3 protein. This table holds fewer than 350,000 distinct CDR3 sequences, under 25% found once. Sequenced sample: naive CD8+ T cells from blood, with Jurkat cell RNA spiked in. Subset defined: FACS-sorted CD8+CD4-CCR7+CD45RA+ naive T cells. All receptors come from a human donor in good health. Some libraries in this study had Jurkat cell RNA spiked in.

The chain joins TRBV5-5 to TRBJ1-2; no reliable D call. The ends were cut back, 0 bases at V and 0 bases at J, with 6 bases in the middle. This CDR3 comprises 14 residues. Germline V gives CDR1 SGHKS, CDR2 YYEKEE (reference sequence). Here the CDR3 DNA reads TGTGCCAGCAGCTTGGCAGCCGCTAACTATGGCTACACCTTC. Residues: CASSLAAANYGYTF. Filled out from reference TRBV5-5 and TRBJ1-2, the complete variable domain reads DAGVTQSPTHLIKTRGQQVTLRCSPISGHKSVSWYQQVLGQGPQFIFQYYEKEERGRGNFPDRFSARQFPNYSSELNVNALLLGDSALYLCASSLAAANYGYTFGSGTRLTVV.

The table lists this clonotype with a few counts. J is TRBJ2-2 and V is TRBV6-1, with 13 bases that match TRBD2. The CDR3 length is 17 residues. Germline assignment: CDR1 MNHNS and CDR2 SASEGT. V dropped 5 bases and J dropped 4; count of bases not matched to a gene: 7. Written as DNA, the CDR3 is TGTGCCAGCAGTATCACTAGCGGGAGGGCCGTCACCGGGGAGCTGTTTTTT. This encodes CASSITSGRAVTGELFF.

The rearrangement links TRBV7-6 to TRBJ2-5, with TRBD1 identical over 7 bases. Germline CDR1 and CDR2: SGHVS and FNYEAQ. CDR3 length equals 13 residues. Trimming took 11 bases from V and 4 from J; bases not matched to a gene: 10. The CDR3 sequence is CASHQGVGETQYF. In DNA, the CDR3 is TGTGCCTCCCACCAGGGGGTAGGAGAGACCCAGTACTTC.

Turning to this clonotype: It may be a read error: a sequence one base away is much more abundant. The rearrangement links TRBV20-1 to TRBJ1-1, with unresolved D. V was pared by 5 bases and J by 3 bases, with 13 bases between. This CDR3 has 13 amino acids. From germline, CDR1 is DFQATT and CDR2 SNEGSKA (reference sequence). In DNA, the CDR3 is TGCAGTGCTGACCGGGCTTTGGACACTGAAGCTTTCTTT. This sequence encodes CSADRALDTEAFF.

This clonotype was picked up many times. The V and J genes are TRBV19 and TRBJ2-7; 8 bases are shared with TRBD1. Trimming cost V 3 bases and J 7 bases; bases outside gene matches: 8. The CDR3 covers 14 residues. In germline, CDR1 is LNHDA, CDR2 SQIVND (reference sequence). Written as DNA, the CDR3 is TGTGCCAGTAGTATCTCTCAGGGGGCGGTGGAGCAGTACTTC. Protein sequence: CASSISQGAVEQYF. Together with reference TRBV19 and TRBJ2-7, the CDR3 gives the full variable domain: DGGITQSPKYLFRKEGQNVTLSCEQNLNHDAMYWYRQDPGQGLRLIYYSQIVNDFQKGDIAEGYSVSREKKESFPLTVTSAQKNPTAFYLCASSISQGAVEQYFGPGTRLTVT.

This clonotype was recorded at least ten times. The genes are TRBV28 and TRBJ1-1; 7 nucleotides line up with TRBD1. CDR1 MDHEN and CDR2 SYDVKM come from the germline V gene. The ends lost 3 bases at V and 3 bases at J; junction bases unmatched: 10. The CDR3 contains 16 residues. In DNA form, the CDR3 reads TGTGCCAGCAGTTTCGGTCGCAGGGGGTCTGACACTGAAGCTTTCTTT. Amino acid sequence: CASSFGRRGSDTEAFF.

As concerns this clonotype: Given a much more abundant clone one base away, this may be a read error. The V and J genes are TRBV12-3 or TRBV12-4 and TRBJ1-1; D gene uncertain. V lost 10 bases, J lost 8 bases, and 14 bases lay in between. This CDR3 is 11 amino acids long. CDR3 sequence reads: CANSYDREAFF. In DNA, the CDR3 is TGTGCCAACAGCTACGACCGGGAAGCTTTCTTT.

This chain uses TRBV9 with TRBJ2-7; D is uncertain. CDR1 SGDLS and CDR2 YYNGEE come from the germline V gene. The CDR3 is made up of 16 amino acids. Trimming pared 3 bases from V and 6 bases from J, leaving 22 bases between. Here the CDR3 reads CASSAGSGVALSEQYF. The CDR3, as DNA: TGTGCCAGCAGCGCCGGGTCAGGAGTAGCCCTTTCCGAGCAGTACTTC.

The sample holds a few counts of this clonotype. V and J are TRBV7-9 and TRBJ2-3; TRBD1 matches 9 bases. In germline, CDR1 is SEHNR, CDR2 FQNEAQ (reference sequence). The CDR3 consists of 16 residues. The V segment lost 6 bases and the J segment 4 bases; nucleotides outside the gene matches: 11. The CDR3: CASRAPGTGFADTQYF. The CDR3 bases are TGTGCCAGCAGAGCACCCGGGACAGGGTTCGCAGATACGCAGTATTTT.

This chain uses TRBV29-1 with TRBJ2-3; tentative D call: TRBD2 (6 bases). Germline values: CDR1 SQVTM, CDR2 ANQGSEA. The V gene lost 4 bases and the J gene lost 6 bases, with 17 bases spanning the gap. The CDR3 runs 14 residues. The CDR3 loop is CSVVGLAARDTQYF. DNA for the CDR3: TGCAGCGTTGTTGGTTTAGCGGCCCGGGATACGCAGTATTTT.

For this clonotype: A much larger clone differs from this one at a single base, so this may be a read error. V is TRBV12-3 or TRBV12-4 and J is TRBJ2-3; D is unresolved. With 6 bases removed from V and 8 bases from J, the gap between germline ends came to 15 bases. The CDR3 runs to 13 residues. The CDR3 protein is CASRPPWAGTQYF. The CDR3 DNA is TGTGCCAGCAGGCCCCCTTGGGCAGGTACGCAGTATTTT.

The sample holds many counts of this clonotype. The V and J genes are TRBV28 and TRBJ1-2, with 12 bases aligning to TRBD1. V lost 3 bases and J lost 7; bases outside the gene matches: 3. The germline gives CDR1 MDHEN, CDR2 SYDVKM. The CDR3 extends over 14 amino acids. The CDR3 protein is CASSFGTGGFGYTF. The DNA of the CDR3 is TGTGCCAGCAGTTTCGGGACAGGGGGCTTTGGCTACACCTTC.

This clonotype was observed many times. The CDR3 bases are TGTGCCAGCAGCTTAGCGGAGCAGGGTATCTACTACGAGCAGTACTTC. As protein: CASSLAEQGIYYEQYF. This chain connects TRBV7-9 to TRBJ2-7, with a weak D call TRBD1 (5 bases). Deletions cut 0 bases from V and 3 bases from J, with 15 bases between. This CDR3 is 16 amino acids long. The germline V gene has CDR1 SEHNR and CDR2 FQNEAQ (reference sequence).